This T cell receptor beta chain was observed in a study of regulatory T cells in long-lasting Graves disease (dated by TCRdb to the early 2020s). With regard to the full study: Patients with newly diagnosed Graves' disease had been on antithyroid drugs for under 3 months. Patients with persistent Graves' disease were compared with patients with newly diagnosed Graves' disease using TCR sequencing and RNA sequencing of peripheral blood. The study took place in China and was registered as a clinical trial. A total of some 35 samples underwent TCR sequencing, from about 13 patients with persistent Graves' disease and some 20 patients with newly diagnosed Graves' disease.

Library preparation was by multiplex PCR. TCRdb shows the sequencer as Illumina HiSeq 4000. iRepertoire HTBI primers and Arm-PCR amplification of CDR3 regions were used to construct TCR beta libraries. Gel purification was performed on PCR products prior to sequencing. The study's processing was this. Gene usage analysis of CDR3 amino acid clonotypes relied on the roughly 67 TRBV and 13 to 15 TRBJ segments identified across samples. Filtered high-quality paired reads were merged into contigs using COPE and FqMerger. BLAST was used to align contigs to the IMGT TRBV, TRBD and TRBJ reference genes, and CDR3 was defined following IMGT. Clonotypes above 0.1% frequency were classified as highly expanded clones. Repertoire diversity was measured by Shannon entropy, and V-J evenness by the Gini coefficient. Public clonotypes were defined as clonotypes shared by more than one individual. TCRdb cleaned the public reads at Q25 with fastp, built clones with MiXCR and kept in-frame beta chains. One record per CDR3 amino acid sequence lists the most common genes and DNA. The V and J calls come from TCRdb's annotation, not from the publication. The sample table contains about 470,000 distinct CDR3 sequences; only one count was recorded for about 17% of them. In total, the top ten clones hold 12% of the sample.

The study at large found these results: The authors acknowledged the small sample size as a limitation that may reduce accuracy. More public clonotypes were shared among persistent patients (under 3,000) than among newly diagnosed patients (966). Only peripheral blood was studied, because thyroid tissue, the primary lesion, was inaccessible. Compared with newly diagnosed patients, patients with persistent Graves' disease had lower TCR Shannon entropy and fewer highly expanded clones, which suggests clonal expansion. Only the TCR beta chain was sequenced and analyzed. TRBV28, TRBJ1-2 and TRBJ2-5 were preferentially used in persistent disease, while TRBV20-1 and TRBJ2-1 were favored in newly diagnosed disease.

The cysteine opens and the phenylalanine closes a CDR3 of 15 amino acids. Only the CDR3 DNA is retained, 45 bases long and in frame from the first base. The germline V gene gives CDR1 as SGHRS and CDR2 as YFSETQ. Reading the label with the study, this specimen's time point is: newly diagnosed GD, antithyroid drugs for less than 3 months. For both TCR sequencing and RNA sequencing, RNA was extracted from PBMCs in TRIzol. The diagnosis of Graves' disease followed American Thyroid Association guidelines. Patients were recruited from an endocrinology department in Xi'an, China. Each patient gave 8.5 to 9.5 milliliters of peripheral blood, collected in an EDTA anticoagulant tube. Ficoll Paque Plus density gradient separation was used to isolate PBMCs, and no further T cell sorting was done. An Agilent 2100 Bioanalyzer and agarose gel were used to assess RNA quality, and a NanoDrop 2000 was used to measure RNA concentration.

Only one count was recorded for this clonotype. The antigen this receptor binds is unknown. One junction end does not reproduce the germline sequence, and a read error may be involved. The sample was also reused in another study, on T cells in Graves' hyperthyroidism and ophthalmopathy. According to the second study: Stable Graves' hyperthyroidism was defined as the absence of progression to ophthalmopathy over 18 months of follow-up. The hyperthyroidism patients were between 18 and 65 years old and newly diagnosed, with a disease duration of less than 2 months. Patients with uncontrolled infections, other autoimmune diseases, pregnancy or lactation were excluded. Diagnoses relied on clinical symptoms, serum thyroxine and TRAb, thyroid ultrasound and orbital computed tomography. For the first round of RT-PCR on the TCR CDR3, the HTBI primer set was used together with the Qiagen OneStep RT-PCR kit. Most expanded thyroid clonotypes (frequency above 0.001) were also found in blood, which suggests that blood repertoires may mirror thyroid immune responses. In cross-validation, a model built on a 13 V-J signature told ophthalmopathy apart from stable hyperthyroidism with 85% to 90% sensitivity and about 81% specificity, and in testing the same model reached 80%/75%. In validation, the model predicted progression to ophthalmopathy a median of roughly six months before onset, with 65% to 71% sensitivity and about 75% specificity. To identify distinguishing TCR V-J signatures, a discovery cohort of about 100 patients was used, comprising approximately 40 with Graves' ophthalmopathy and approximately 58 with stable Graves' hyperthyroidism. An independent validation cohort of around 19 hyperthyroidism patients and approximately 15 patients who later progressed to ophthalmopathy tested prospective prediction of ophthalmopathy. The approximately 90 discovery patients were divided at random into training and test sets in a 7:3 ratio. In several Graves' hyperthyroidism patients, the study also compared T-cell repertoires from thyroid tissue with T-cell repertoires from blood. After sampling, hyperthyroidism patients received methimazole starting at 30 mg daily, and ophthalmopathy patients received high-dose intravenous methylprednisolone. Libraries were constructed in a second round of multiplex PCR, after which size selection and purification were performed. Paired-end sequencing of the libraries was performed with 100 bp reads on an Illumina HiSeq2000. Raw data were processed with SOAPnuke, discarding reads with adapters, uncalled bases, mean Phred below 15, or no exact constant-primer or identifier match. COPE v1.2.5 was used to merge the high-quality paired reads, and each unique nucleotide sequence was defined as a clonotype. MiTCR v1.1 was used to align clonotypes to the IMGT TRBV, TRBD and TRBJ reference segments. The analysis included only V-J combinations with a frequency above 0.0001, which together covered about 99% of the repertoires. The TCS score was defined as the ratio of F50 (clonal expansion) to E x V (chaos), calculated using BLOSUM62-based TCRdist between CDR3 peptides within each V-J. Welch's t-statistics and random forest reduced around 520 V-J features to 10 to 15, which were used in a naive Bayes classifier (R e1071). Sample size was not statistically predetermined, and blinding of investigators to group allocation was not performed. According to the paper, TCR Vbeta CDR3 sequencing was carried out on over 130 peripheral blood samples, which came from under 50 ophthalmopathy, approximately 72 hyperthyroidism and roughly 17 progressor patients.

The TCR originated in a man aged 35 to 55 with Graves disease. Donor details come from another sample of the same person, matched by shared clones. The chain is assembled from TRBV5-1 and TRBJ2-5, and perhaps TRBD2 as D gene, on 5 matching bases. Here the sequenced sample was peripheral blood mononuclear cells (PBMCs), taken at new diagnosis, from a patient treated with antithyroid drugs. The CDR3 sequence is CAGSPIINGGETQYF. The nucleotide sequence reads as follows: TGCGCCGGCAGCCCCATTATTAACGGCGGGGAGACCCAGTACTTC.